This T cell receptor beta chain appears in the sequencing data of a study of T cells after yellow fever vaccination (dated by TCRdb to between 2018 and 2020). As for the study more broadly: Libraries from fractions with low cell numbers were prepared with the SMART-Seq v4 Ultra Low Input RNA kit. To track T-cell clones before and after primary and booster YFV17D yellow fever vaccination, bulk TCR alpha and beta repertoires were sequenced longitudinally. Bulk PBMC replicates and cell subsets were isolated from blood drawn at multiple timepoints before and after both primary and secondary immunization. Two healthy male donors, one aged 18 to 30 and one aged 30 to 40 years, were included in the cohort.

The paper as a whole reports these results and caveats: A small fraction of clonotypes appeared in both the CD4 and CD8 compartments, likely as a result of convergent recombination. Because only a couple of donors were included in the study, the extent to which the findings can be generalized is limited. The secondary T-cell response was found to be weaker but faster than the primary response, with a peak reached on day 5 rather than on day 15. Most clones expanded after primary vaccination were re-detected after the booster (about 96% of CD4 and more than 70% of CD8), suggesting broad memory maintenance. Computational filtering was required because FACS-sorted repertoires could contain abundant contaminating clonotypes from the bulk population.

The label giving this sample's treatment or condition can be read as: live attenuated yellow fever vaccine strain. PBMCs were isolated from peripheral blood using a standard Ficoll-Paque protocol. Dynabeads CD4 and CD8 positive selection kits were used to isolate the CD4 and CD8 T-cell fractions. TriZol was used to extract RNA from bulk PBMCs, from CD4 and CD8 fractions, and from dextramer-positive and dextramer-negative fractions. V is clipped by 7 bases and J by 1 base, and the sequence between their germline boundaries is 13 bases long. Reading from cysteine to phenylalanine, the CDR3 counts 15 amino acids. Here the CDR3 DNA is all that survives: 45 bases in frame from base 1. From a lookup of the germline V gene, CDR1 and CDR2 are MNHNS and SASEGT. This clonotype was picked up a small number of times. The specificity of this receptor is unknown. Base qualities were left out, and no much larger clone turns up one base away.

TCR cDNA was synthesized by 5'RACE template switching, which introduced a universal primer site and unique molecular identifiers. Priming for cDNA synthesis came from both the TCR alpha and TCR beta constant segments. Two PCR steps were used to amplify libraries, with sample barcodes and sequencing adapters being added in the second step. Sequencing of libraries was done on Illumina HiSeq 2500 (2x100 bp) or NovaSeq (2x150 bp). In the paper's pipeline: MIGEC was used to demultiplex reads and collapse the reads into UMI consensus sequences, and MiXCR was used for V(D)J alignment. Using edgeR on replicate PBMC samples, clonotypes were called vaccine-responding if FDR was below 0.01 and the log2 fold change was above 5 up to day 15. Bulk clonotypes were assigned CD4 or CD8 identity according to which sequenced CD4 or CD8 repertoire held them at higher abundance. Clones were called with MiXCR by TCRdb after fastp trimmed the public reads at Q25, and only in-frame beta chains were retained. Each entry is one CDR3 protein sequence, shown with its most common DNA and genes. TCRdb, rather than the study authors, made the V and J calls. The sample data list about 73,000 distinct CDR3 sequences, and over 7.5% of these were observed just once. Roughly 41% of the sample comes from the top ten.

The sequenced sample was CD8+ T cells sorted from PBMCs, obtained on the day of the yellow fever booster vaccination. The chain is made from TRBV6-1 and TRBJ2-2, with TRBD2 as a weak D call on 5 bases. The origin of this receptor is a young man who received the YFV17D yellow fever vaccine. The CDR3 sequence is CASTGRSGNTGELFF. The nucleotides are TGTGCCAGCACTGGACGGAGCGGGAACACCGGGGAGCTGTTTTTT.